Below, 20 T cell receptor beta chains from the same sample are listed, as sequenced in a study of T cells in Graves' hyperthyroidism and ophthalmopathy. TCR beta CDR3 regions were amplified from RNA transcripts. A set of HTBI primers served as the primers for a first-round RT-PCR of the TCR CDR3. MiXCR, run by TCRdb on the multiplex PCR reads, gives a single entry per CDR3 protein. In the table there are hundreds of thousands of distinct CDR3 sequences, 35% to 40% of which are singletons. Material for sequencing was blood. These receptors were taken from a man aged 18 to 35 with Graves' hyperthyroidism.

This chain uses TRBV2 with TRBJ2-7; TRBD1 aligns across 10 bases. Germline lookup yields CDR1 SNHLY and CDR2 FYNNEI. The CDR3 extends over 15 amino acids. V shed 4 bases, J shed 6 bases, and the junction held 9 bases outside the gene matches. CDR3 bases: TGTGCCAGCAGTGCTACCGGGACAGGGGTCGGCGAGCAGTACTTC. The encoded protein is CASSATGTGVGEQYF.

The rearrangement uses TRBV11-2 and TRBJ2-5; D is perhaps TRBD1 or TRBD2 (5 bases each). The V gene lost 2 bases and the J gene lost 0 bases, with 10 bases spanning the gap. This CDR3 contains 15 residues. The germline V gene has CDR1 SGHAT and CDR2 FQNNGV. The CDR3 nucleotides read TGTGCCAGCAGCTTATCGGGACCCTACCAAGAGACCCAGTACTTC. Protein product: CASSLSGPYQETQYF.

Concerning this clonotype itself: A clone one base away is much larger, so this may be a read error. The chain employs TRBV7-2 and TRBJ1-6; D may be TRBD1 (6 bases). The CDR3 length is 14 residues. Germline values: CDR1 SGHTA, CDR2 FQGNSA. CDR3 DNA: TGTGCCGGCAGCTTTGGGGGCGGGGGATCACCCCTCCACTTT. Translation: CAGSFGGGGSPLHF. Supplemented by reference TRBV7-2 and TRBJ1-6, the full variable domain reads GAGVSQSPSNKVTEKGKDVELRCDPISGHTALYWYRQSLGQGLEFLIYFQGNSAPDKSGLPSDRFSAERTGGSVSTLTIQRTQQEDSAVYLCAGSFGGGGSPLHFGNGTRLTVT.

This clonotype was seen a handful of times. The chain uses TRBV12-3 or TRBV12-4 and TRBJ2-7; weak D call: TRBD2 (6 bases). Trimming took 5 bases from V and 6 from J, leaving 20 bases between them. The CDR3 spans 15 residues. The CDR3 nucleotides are TGTGCCAGCAGTGGACGGGACTCCCCTGAGGGCGAGCAGTACTTC. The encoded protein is CASSGRDSPEGEQYF.

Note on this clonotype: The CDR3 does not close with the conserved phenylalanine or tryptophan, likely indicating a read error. As DNA, the CDR3 is TGTGCCAGCAGCGGGGGGTCCTACGCCTACGAGCAGTACCTC. Protein sequence: CASSGGSYAYEQYL. The chain is built from TRBV2 and TRBJ2-7; 7 nucleotides align to TRBD2. CDR3 length: 14 amino acids. The V segment lost 6 bases and the J segment 2 bases; nucleotides outside the gene matches: 7. Germline CDR1 SNHLY, CDR2 FYNNEI.

The chain's CDR3 is CASSQGGTAVNTEAFF. The CDR3, as DNA: TGCGCCAGCAGCCAAGGGGGGACAGCGGTGAACACTGAAGCTTTCTTT. This sequence joins TRBV5-1 and TRBJ1-1; 7 nucleotides agree with TRBD1. Germline CDR1 SGHRS, CDR2 YFSETQ. The CDR3 is made up of 16 amino acids. V shed 4 bases, J shed 0 bases, and the junction held 9 bases outside the gene matches.

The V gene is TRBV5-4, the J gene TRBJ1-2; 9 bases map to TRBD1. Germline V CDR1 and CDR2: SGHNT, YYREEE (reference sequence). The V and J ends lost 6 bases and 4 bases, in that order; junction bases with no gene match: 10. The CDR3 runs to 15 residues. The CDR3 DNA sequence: TGTGCCAGCACTCTAGGGACAGGGAAGTCCTATGGCTACACCTTC. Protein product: CASTLGTGKSYGYTF.

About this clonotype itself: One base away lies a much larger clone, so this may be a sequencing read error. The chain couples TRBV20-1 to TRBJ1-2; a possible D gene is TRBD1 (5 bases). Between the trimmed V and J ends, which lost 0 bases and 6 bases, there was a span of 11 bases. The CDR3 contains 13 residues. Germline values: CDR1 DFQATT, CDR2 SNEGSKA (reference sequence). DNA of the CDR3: TGCAGTGCTAGAGAGGGACCGAACCATGGCTACACCTTC. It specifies CSAREGPNHGYTF.

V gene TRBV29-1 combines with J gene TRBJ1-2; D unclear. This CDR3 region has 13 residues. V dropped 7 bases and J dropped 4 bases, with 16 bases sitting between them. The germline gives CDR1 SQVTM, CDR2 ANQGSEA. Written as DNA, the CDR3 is TGCAGCGCCTCCCCCTTGGCGGGCTATGGCTACACCTTC. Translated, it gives CSASPLAGYGYTF.

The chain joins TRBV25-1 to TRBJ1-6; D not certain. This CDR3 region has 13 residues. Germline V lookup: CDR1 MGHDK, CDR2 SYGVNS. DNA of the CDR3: TGTGCTACAACTCGGACGGGGAATTCACCCCTCCACTTT. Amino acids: CATTRTGNSPLHF.

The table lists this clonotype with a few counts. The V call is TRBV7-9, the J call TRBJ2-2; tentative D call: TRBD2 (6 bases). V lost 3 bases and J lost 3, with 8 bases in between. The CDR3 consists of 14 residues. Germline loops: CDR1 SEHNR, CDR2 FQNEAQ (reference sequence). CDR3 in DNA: TGTGCCAGCAGCTTCAGCGGGTACACCGGGGAGCTGTTTTTT. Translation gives CASSFSGYTGELFF. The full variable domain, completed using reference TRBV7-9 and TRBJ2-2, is DTGVSQNPRHKITKRGQNVTFRCDPISEHNRLYWYRQTLGQGPEFLTYFQNEAQLEKSRLLSDRFSAERPKGSFSTLEIQRTEQGDSAMYLCASSFSGYTGELFFGEGSRLTVL.

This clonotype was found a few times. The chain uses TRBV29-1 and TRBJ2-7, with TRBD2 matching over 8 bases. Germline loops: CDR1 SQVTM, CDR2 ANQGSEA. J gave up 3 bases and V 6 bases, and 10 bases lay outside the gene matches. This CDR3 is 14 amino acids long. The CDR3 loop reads CSVLGGGIFYEQYF. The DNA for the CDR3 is TGCAGCGTCCTCGGGGGGGGAATCTTCTACGAGCAGTACTTC.

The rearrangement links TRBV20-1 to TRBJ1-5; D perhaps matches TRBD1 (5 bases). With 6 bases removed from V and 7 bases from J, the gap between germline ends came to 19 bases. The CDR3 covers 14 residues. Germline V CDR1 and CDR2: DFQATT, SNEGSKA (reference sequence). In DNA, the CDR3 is TGCAGTGCCAGTAATCAGGGACGAGAGCAGCCCCAGCATTTT. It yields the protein CSASNQGREQPQHF.

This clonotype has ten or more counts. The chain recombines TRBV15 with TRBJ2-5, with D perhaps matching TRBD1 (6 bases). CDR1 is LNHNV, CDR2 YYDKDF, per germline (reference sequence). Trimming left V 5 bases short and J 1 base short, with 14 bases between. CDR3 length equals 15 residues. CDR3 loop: CATSSRRGLQETQYF. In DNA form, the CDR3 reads TGTGCCACCAGCTCTCGCAGGGGCCTCCAAGAGACCCAGTACTTC.

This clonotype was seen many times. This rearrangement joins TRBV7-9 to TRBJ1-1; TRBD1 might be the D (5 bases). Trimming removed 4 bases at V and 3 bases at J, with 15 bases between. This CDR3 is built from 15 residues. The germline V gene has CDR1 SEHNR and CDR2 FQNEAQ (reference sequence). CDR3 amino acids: CASSSRTRRHTEAFF. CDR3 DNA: TGTGCCAGCAGCTCCAGGACACGACGGCACACTGAAGCTTTCTTT.

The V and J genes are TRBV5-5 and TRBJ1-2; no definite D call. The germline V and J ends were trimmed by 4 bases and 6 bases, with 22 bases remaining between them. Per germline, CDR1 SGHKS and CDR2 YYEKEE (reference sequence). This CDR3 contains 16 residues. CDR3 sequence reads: CASSLYTREGRNGYTF. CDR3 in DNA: TGTGCCAGCAGCCTTTATACCCGGGAGGGTAGAAATGGCTACACCTTC.

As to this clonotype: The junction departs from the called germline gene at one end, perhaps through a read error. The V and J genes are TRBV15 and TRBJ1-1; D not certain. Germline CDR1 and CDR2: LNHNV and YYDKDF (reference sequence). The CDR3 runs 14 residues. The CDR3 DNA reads TGTGCCAGCAGCTCGCTTGCAGGGAACACTGAAGCTTTCTTT. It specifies CASSSLAGNTEAFF.

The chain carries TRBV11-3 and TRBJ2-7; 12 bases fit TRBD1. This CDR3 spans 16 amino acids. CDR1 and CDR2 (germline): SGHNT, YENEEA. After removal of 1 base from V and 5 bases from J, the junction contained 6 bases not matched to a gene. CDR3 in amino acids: CASSLGTGTGGDEQYF. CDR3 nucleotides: TGTGCCAGCAGCTTAGGTACCGGGACAGGGGGCGACGAGCAGTACTTC.

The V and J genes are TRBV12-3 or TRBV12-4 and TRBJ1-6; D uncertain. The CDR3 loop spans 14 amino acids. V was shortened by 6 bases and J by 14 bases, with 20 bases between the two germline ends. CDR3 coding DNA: TGTGCCAGCAGCAACCTATTGGACCCCAGTTCCCTCCACTTT. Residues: CASSNLLDPSSLHF.

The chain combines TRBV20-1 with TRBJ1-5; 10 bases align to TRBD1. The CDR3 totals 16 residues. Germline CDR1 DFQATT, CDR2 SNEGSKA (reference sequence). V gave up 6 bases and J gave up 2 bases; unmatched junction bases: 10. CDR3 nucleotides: TGCAGTGCCGTGGGGACAGGGGTTAAGGGCAATCAGCCCCAGCATTTT. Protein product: CSAVGTGVKGNQPQHF.